This entry lists 32 T cell receptor beta chains sequenced from one sample in a study of early stage breast cancer tumors. Only in-frame clones appear in the TCRdb table, and some are missing; sequencing was by immunoSEQ multiplex PCR. Counted here are 70,000 or so clones, 80% occurring once; the ten biggest clones make up about 4.5%. Sequenced: blood. These receptors were taken from a middle-aged person with breast cancer.

V gene TRBV4-1 combines with J gene TRBJ2-1, with 11 positions matching TRBD2. V lost 1 base to trimming and J lost 6 bases; unmatched junction nucleotides: 11. Germline V lookup: CDR1 MGHRA, CDR2 YSYEKL. The CDR3 extends over 18 amino acids. The CDR3 is CASSQVDLGLAGGNEQFF. The CDR3 nucleotides are TGCGCCAGCAGCCAAGTCGACTTGGGGCTAGCGGGGGGCAATGAGCAGTTCTTC.

This clone was recorded only once. This chain links TRBV28 with TRBJ2-5; D uncertain. Germline values: CDR1 MDHEN, CDR2 SYDVKM. Trimming took 4 bases from V and 5 from J, leaving 14 bases between them. This CDR3 contains 14 residues. CDR3 region: CASSSPETGETQYF. The CDR3 bases are TGTGCCAGCAGTTCCCCTGAGACCGGGGAGACCCAGTACTTC. The variable domain in full, completed from reference TRBV28 and TRBJ2-5, reads DVKVTQSSRYLVKRTGEKVFLECVQDMDHENMFWYRQDPGLGLRLIYFSYDVKMKEKGDIPEGYSVSREKKERFSLILESASTNQTSMYLCASSSPETGETQYFGPGTRLLVL.

The chain uses TRBV7-6 and TRBJ1-1; 11 positions agree with TRBD1. CDR1 and CDR2 from the germline V gene are SGHVS and FNYEAQ. V shed 5 bases, J shed 3 bases, and the junction held 11 bases outside the gene matches. CDR3 length: 17 residues. The CDR3 reads CASSPRTGGASDTEAFF. CDR3 coding DNA: TGTGCCAGCAGCCCCCGGACAGGGGGCGCGTCAGACACTGAAGCTTTCTTT.

V usage is TRBV2 and J usage is TRBJ2-7; 16 nucleotides agree with TRBD2. With V trimmed by 6 bases and J by 5 bases, 7 bases remained unmatched. The CDR3 runs to 16 residues. Per germline, CDR1 SNHLY and CDR2 FYNNEI. DNA of the CDR3: TGTGCCAGCAGAGGGACTAGCGGGAGGGTTTTCCACGAGCAGTACTTC. Protein: CASRGTSGRVFHEQYF.

The chain is built from TRBV13 and TRBJ1-1, with 9 nucleotides matching TRBD1. Germline lookup yields CDR1 PRHDT and CDR2 FYEKMQ (reference sequence). The length of the CDR3 is 15 residues. J was trimmed by 1 base and V by 5 bases; bases with no gene match: 5. The CDR3 DNA reads as TGTGCCAGCAGCGACAGGGGGAGAAAGAACACTGAAGCTTTCTTT. It translates to CASSDRGRKNTEAFF.

This clone was seen just once. V and J are TRBV6-1 and TRBJ2-7, with a possible D match to TRBD1 (5 bases). V lost 6 bases and J 6 bases, leaving 9 bases between the germline ends. Per the germline V gene, CDR1 is MNHNS and CDR2 is SASEGT. This CDR3 comprises 11 residues. CDR3 sequence: CASRAGIEQYF. CDR3 coding DNA: TGTGCCAGCAGAGCAGGGATCGAGCAGTACTTC.

The chain uses TRBV5-1 and TRBJ2-1; D is undetermined. The ends were cut back, 1 base at V and 8 bases at J, with 13 bases in the middle. Germline CDR1 SGHRS, CDR2 YFSETQ. The CDR3 length is 14 residues. This CDR3 reads CASSLTPGLDEQFF. The DNA of the CDR3 is TGCGCCAGCAGCTTGACCCCGGGTTTGGATGAGCAGTTCTTC.

The rearrangement joins TRBV29-1 to TRBJ2-7; 7 bases align to TRBD1. Per germline, CDR1 SQVTM and CDR2 ANQGSEA. J was trimmed by 4 bases and V by 7 bases; bases with no gene match: 4. The CDR3 has 11 amino acids. The CDR3 sequence: CSGGQVYEQYF. As DNA, the CDR3 is TGCAGCGGTGGACAGGTTTACGAGCAGTACTTC.

The chain employs TRBV30 and TRBJ2-7, with 7 nucleotides matching TRBD2. V lost 2 bases and J lost 0; bases outside the gene matches: 16. The CDR3 contains 18 residues. From germline, CDR1 is GTSNPN and CDR2 SVGIG (reference sequence). CDR3 region: CAWSPGGLTRSSSYEQYF. The CDR3 coding sequence is TGTGCCTGGAGTCCTGGGGGACTAACCAGATCTAGCTCCTACGAGCAGTACTTC.

The rearrangement uses TRBV7-9 and TRBJ2-6; D call uncertain. From germline, CDR1 is SEHNR and CDR2 FQNEAQ (reference sequence). The V end lost 1 base, the J end lost 2 bases, and 3 bases lay between the germline ends. The CDR3 consists of 14 residues. The CDR3 DNA reads as TGTGCCAGCAGCTTAGAGGCTGGGGCCAACGTCCTGACTTTC. Translated: CASSLEAGANVLTF.

The table lists this clone with a few counts. This chain links TRBV28 with TRBJ2-2; a weak D match, TRBD1 (7 bases). Germline CDR1 is MDHEN and CDR2 is SYDVKM. There are 14 residues in the CDR3. V lost 8 bases and J 5 bases, leaving 15 bases between the germline ends. The CDR3 sequence is CASYRAGGTGELFF. The CDR3 coding sequence is TGTGCCAGCTACCGAGCAGGGGGGACCGGGGAGCTGTTTTTT.

The chain couples TRBV19 to TRBJ2-6, with 10 bases fitting TRBD1. Trimming removed 5 bases from V and 4 bases from J; junction bases left unmatched: 5. CDR1 and CDR2 from the germline V gene are LNHDA and SQIVND (reference sequence). CDR3 length: 16 amino acids. In nucleotides, the CDR3 is TGTGCCAGTAGTTCGGGACAGGGGTCCGGGGCCAACGTCCTGACTTTC. It specifies CASSSGQGSGANVLTF.

This chain connects TRBV28 to TRBJ1-2; 7 nucleotides align to TRBD1. J lost 0 bases, V lost 10 bases, and 11 bases had no gene match. The germline gives CDR1 MDHEN, CDR2 SYDVKM. The CDR3 spans 15 residues. The CDR3 reads CATLSDGTANYGYTF. CDR3 nucleotides: TGTGCCACCCTGTCAGACGGGACAGCTAACTATGGCTACACCTTC.

This sequence joins TRBV7-9 and TRBJ2-5; 9 bases agree with TRBD1. The CDR3 covers 14 residues. The germline V gene has CDR1 SEHNR and CDR2 FQNEAQ (reference sequence). Losses at the gene ends were 4 bases for V and 3 bases for J; bases not matched to a gene: 3. CDR3 nucleotides: TGTGCCAGCAGCTACGGGACAGGGAAAGAGACCCAGTACTTC. Its translation is CASSYGTGKETQYF.

V and J are TRBV6-1 and TRBJ2-1; 8 bases are a match to TRBD2. V shed 1 base and J 3 bases; nucleotides not matched to a gene: 5. CDR3 length: 16 amino acids. In germline, CDR1 is MNHNS, CDR2 SASEGT. The CDR3 here is CASSEGLATFYNEQFF. As DNA, the CDR3 is TGTGCCAGCAGTGAAGGACTAGCGACGTTCTACAATGAGCAGTTCTTC.

Only a few counts were recorded for this clone. The chain recombines TRBV5-1 with TRBJ2-5; 11 positions agree with TRBD2. Per the germline V gene, CDR1 is SGHRS and CDR2 is YFSETQ. The CDR3 spans 14 residues. Trimming cost V 2 bases and J 4 bases; bases outside gene matches: 1. The CDR3 coding sequence is TGCGCCAGCAGCTTTGGACTAGCGGGAGAGACCCAGTACTTC. Protein: CASSFGLAGETQYF. The variable domain in full, completed from reference TRBV5-1 and TRBJ2-5, reads KAGVTQTPRYLIKTRGQQVTLSCSPISGHRSVSWYQQTPGQGLQFLFEYFSETQRNKGNFPGRFSGRQFSNSRSEMNVSTLELGDSALYLCASSFGLAGETQYFGPGTRLLVL.

This sequence joins TRBV28 and TRBJ1-4; D not resolved. The CDR3 consists of 16 residues. Between the trimmed V and J ends, which lost 5 bases and 0 bases, there was a span of 13 bases. Germline lookup yields CDR1 MDHEN and CDR2 SYDVKM. The CDR3 DNA sequence: TGTGCCAGCAGTCCCGGCAGTGTTGCAACTAATGAAAAACTGTTTTTT. Translating gives CASSPGSVATNEKLFF.

This clone was observed a single time. This chain joins TRBV11-2 and TRBJ1-4, with a possible D match to TRBD1 (5 bases). CDR1 is SGHAT and CDR2 is FQNNGV in the germline V gene. This CDR3 has 13 residues. V lost 5 bases and J lost 6, with 10 bases in between. The CDR3 region has the DNA TGTGCCAGCAGCGCGGGACCCGATGAAAAACTGTTTTTT. This sequence encodes CASSAGPDEKLFF.

The rearrangement joins TRBV5-1 to TRBJ1-1, with D possibly matching TRBD1 (6 bases). There are 15 residues in the CDR3. V lost 0 bases and J 1 base, leaving 10 bases between the germline ends. In germline, CDR1 is SGHRS, CDR2 YFSETQ. Here the CDR3 reads CASSLADRTNTEAFF. The CDR3 nucleotides read TGCGCCAGCAGCTTGGCCGACAGGACGAACACTGAAGCTTTCTTT. The whole variable domain, filled in from reference TRBV5-1 and TRBJ1-1, reads KAGVTQTPRYLIKTRGQQVTLSCSPISGHRSVSWYQQTPGQGLQFLFEYFSETQRNKGNFPGRFSGRQFSNSRSEMNVSTLELGDSALYLCASSLADRTNTEAFFGQGTRLTVV.

This clone was picked up a small number of times. The chain couples TRBV7-9 to TRBJ1-2, with 7 positions matching TRBD1. The CDR3 totals 16 residues. The germline CDR1 and CDR2 sequences are SEHNR and FQNEAQ (reference sequence). V lost 1 base, J lost 3 bases, and 8 bases stayed unmatched. CDR3 nucleotide sequence: TGTGCCAGCAGCTTAGAAGGGTGGGACAGAGACTATGGCTACACCTTC. Protein sequence: CASSLEGWDRDYGYTF.

This chain uses TRBV10-2 with TRBJ2-1; TRBD1 aligns across 9 bases. J lost 7 bases, V lost 7 bases, and 8 bases had no gene match. The germline V gene encodes CDR1 WSHSY and CDR2 SAAADI. The CDR3 extends over 14 amino acids. The CDR3 nucleotides read TGCGCCAGCAAACCGGGACAGGGTTTTAATGAGCAGTTCTTC. As protein: CASKPGQGFNEQFF.

The J gene is TRBJ1-5, the V gene TRBV27; 9 bases align to TRBD1. The CDR3 has 22 residues. The germline V gene encodes CDR1 MNHEY and CDR2 SMNVEV (reference sequence). Losses at the gene ends were 3 bases for V and 6 bases for J; bases not matched to a gene: 27. CDR3 amino acids: CASSLGGGTGIRKGDLRQPQHF. In DNA, the CDR3 is TGTGCCAGCAGTTTGGGGGGAGGGACAGGGATCAGGAAAGGTGATCTGCGTCAGCCCCAGCATTTT.

This chain joins TRBV18 and TRBJ1-2; D perhaps matches TRBD1 (5 bases). The V gene lost 4 bases and the J gene lost 1 base, with 10 bases spanning the gap. The germline V gene has CDR1 KGHSH and CDR2 LQKENI. The CDR3 extends over 14 amino acids. In DNA form, the CDR3 reads TGTGCCAGCTCACGAGAAGACAGTAACTATGGCTACACCTTC. It specifies CASSREDSNYGYTF.

The V call is TRBV27, the J call TRBJ1-1; no reliable D call. The CDR3 consists of 14 residues. Looked up from germline, CDR1 is MNHEY and CDR2 is SMNVEV (reference sequence). Deletions cut 3 bases from V and 1 base from J, with 9 bases between. The CDR3 spells CASSFLARNTEAFF. CDR3 DNA: TGTGCCAGCAGTTTTTTGGCGAGGAACACTGAAGCTTTCTTT.

J is TRBJ2-7 and V is TRBV7-2, with 9 bases fitting TRBD2. Germline trimming cut 3 bases from V and 6 bases from J; bases unmatched to any gene: 9. Looked up from germline, CDR1 is SGHTA and CDR2 is FQGNSA. CDR3 size: 15 residues. CDR3 DNA sequence: TGTGCCAGCAGCTTCCTTAGCGGGAGTATAGGCGAGCAGTACTTC. Its protein is CASSFLSGSIGEQYF. Full variable domain (outside the CDR3, taken from reference TRBV7-2 and TRBJ2-7): GAGVSQSPSNKVTEKGKDVELRCDPISGHTALYWYRQSLGQGLEFLIYFQGNSAPDKSGLPSDRFSAERTGGSVSTLTIQRTQQEDSAVYLCASSFLSGSIGEQYFGPGTRLTVT.

V usage is TRBV7-8 and J usage is TRBJ1-1; D gene unclear. V was clipped by 3 bases and J by 2 bases, with 13 bases between them. The CDR3 is made up of 15 amino acids. Germline V gene sequence: CDR1 SGHVS, CDR2 FQNEAQ. The CDR3 loop reads CASSFTVAVNTEAFF. CDR3 DNA sequence: TGTGCCAGCAGCTTCACGGTCGCGGTTAACACTGAAGCTTTCTTT.

The genes are TRBV5-5 and TRBJ2-5, with 15 bases that match TRBD2. Unmatched junction bases numbered 1, after V lost 3 bases and J lost 4 bases. The CDR3 length is 15 residues. Germline V gene sequence: CDR1 SGHKS, CDR2 YYEKEE (reference sequence). The chain's CDR3 is CASSSGLAGGETQYF. The CDR3 DNA follows: TGTGCCAGCAGCTCGGGACTAGCGGGAGGAGAGACCCAGTACTTC. The full variable domain, its missing parts supplied by reference TRBV5-5 and TRBJ2-5, is DAGVTQSPTHLIKTRGQQVTLRCSPISGHKSVSWYQQVLGQGPQFIFQYYEKEERGRGNFPDRFSARQFPNYSSELNVNALLLGDSALYLCASSSGLAGGETQYFGPGTRLLVL.

The V gene is TRBV7-6, the J gene TRBJ2-2; no clear D. The germline V gene encodes CDR1 SGHVS and CDR2 FNYEAQ. V was pared by 6 bases and J by 4 bases, with 12 bases between. The CDR3 totals 14 residues. In nucleotides, the CDR3 is TGTGCCAGCAGGCGGACCGGATCCACCGGGGAGCTGTTTTTT. Its protein product is CASRRTGSTGELFF.

This chain links TRBV5-1 with TRBJ2-2; 7 positions match TRBD1. The CDR3 is 16 amino acids. The trim removed 7 bases at V and 3 bases at J, leaving 12 bases unmatched. Per the germline V gene, CDR1 is SGHRS and CDR2 is YFSETQ. For the CDR3, the DNA is TGCGCCAGCGGACGCCAAGGGGGCGGCGACACCGGGGAGCTGTTTTTT. Its protein is CASGRQGGGDTGELFF. The full variable domain, rest sourced from reference TRBV5-1 and TRBJ2-2, is KAGVTQTPRYLIKTRGQQVTLSCSPISGHRSVSWYQQTPGQGLQFLFEYFSETQRNKGNFPGRFSGRQFSNSRSEMNVSTLELGDSALYLCASGRQGGGDTGELFFGEGSRLTVL.

The chain recombines TRBV7-2 with TRBJ1-5; D not certain. The germline gives CDR1 SGHTA, CDR2 FQGNSA. Trimming removed 0 bases from V and 4 bases from J, with 10 bases in between. The CDR3 extends over 15 amino acids. The CDR3 DNA is TGTGCCAGCAGCTTAGCGGTAAACTCTAATCAGCCCCAGCATTTT. The encoded protein is CASSLAVNSNQPQHF.

The chain couples TRBV19 to TRBJ1-5; D gene unclear. Germline CDR1 LNHDA, CDR2 SQIVND (reference sequence). The CDR3 runs 13 residues. The V gene lost 4 bases and the J gene lost 5 bases, with 9 bases spanning the gap. The CDR3 DNA sequence: TGTGCCAGTAGTAAAACCAACGATCAGCCCCAGCATTTT. Its protein product is CASSKTNDQPQHF. The variable domain in full, with the rest retrieved from reference TRBV19 and TRBJ1-5, is DGGITQSPKYLFRKEGQNVTLSCEQNLNHDAMYWYRQDPGQGLRLIYYSQIVNDFQKGDIAEGYSVSREKKESFPLTVTSAQKNPTAFYLCASSKTNDQPQHFGDGTRLSIL.

J is TRBJ2-5 and V is TRBV6-1; 11 bases line up with TRBD2. This CDR3 spans 15 amino acids. The germline gives CDR1 MNHNS, CDR2 SASEGT. V lost 5 bases and J lost 1; bases outside the gene matches: 3. For the CDR3, the DNA is TGTGCCAGCAGTAGACTAGCGGGGTCCCAAGAGACCCAGTACTTC. Translation: CASSRLAGSQETQYF.